The clone carrying this T cell receptor (beta chain) was counted a single time. Per the original data handling: Nucleated cell number was recorded as an estimate derived from reference gene primer amplification. Clones were sequenced by immunoSEQ multiplex PCR, and TCRdb holds only the in-frame ones, with some missing. V, J and clone size were drawn from that table, and D and trimming were deduced from the DNA. The table lists about 180,000 clones, 80% to 90% of them singletons. This entry belongs to a study of blood T cell repertoires in COVID-19. On the study more broadly: Samples representing acute and convalescent COVID-19 were sourced from the United States, Italy and Spain.

Germline lookup yields CDR1 KGHSH and CDR2 LQKENI. The CDR3 covers 15 residues. The ends were cut back, 0 bases at V and 4 bases at J, with 10 bases in the middle. The TCR originated in a man in his fifties or sixties with acute or convalescent COVID-19. The chain is built from TRBV18 and TRBJ2-1, with no clear D. The sample consisted of peripheral blood. The CDR3 bases are TGTGCCAGCTCACCACCCATCACCAGATACAATGAGCAGTTCTTC. Encoded protein: CASSPPITRYNEQFF. Complete variable domain (other parts from reference TRBV18 and TRBJ2-1): NAGVMQNPRHLVRRRGQEARLRCSPMKGHSHVYWYRQLPEEGLKFMVYLQKENIIDESGMPKERFSAEFPKEGPSILRIQQVVRGDSAAYFCASSPPITRYNEQFFGPGTRLTVL.